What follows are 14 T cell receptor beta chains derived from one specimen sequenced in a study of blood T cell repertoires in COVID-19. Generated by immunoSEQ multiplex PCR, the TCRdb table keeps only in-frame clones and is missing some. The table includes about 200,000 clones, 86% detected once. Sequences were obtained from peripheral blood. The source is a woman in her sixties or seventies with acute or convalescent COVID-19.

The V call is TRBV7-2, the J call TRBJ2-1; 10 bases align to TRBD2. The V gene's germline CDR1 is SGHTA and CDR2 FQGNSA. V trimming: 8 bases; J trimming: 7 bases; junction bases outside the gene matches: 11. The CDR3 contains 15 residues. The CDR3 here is CASQSGRAVGNEQFF. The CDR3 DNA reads TGTGCCAGCCAGAGCGGGAGGGCCGTGGGTAATGAGCAGTTCTTC.

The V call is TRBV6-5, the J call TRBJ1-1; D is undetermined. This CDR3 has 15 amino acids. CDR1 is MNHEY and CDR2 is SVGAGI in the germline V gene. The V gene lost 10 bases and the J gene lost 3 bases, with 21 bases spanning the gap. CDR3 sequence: CAILPFPMRDTEAFF. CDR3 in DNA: TGTGCCATCCTTCCGTTCCCCATGAGGGACACTGAAGCTTTCTTT.

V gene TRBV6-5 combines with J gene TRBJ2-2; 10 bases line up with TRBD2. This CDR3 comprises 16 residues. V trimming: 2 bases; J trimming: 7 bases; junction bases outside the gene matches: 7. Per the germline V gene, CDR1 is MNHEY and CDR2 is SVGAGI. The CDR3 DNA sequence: TGTGCCAGCAGTTACCGGATGCTAGCGGGGGTCGGGGAGCTGTTTTTT. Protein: CASSYRMLAGVGELFF.

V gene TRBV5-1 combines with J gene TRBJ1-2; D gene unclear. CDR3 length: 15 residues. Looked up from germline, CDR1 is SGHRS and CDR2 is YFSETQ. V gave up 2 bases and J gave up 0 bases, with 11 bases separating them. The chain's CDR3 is CASSLAGPANYGYTF. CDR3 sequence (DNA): TGCGCCAGCAGCTTAGCAGGCCCAGCTAACTATGGCTACACCTTC.

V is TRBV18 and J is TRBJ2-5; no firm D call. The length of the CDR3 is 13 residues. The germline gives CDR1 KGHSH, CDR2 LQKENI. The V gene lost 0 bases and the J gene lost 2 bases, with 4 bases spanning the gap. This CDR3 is CASSPPPQETQYF. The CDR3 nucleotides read TGTGCCAGCTCACCACCCCCACAAGAGACCCAGTACTTC.

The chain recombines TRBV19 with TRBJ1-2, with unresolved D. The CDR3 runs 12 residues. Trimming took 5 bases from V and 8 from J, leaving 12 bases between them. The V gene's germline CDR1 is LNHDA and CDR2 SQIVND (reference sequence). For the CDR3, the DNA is TGTGCCAGTAGTCGAACGACAAGCGGCTACACCTTC. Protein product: CASSRTTSGYTF.

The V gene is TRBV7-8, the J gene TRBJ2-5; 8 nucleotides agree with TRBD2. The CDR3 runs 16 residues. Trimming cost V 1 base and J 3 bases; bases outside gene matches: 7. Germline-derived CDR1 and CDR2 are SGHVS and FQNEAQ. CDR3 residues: CASSLGGAGVEETQYF. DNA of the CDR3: TGTGCCAGCAGCTTAGGAGGAGCGGGAGTCGAAGAGACCCAGTACTTC.

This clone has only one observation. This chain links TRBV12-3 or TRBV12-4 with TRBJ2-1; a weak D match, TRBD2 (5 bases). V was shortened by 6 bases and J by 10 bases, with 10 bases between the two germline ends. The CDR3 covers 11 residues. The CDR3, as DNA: TGTGCCAGCAGCCCCGGGGAAGAGCAGTTCTTC. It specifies CASSPGEEQFF.

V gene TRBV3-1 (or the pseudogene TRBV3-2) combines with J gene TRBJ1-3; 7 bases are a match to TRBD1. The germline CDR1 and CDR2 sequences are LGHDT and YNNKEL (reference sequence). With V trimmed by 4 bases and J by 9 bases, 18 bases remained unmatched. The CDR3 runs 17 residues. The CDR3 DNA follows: TGTGCCAGCAGCCGAGAAACAGGGGCAGATTGGGGGAGCACCATATATTTT. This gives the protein CASSRETGADWGSTIYF.

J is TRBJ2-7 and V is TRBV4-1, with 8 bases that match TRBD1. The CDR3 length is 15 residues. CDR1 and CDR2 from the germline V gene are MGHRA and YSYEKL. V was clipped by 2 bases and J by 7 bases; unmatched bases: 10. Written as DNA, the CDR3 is TGCGCCAGCAGCCAACCCAGACAGGGGATTTGGGAGCAGTACTTC. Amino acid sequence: CASSQPRQGIWEQYF.

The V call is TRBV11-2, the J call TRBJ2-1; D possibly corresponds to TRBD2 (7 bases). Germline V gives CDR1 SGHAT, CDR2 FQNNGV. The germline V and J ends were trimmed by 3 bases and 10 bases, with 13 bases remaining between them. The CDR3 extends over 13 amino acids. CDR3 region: CASSLERDMEQFF. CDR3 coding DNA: TGTGCCAGCAGCTTGGAGCGGGACATGGAGCAGTTCTTC.

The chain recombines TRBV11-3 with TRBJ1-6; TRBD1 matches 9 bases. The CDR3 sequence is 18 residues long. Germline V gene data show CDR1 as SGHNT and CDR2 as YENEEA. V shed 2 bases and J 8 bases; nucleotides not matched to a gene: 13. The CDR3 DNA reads TGTGCCAGCAGCTTAATAGGGCACTGGGACAGGGCTGATTCACCCCTCCACTTT. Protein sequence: CASSLIGHWDRADSPLHF.

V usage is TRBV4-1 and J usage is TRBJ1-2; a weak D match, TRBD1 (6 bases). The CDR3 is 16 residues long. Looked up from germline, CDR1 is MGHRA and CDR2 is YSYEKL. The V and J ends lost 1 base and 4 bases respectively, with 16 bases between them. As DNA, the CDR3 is TGCGCCAGCAGCCAAGGACATGCAGGGGCCGCCTATGGCTACACCTTC. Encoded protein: CASSQGHAGAAYGYTF.

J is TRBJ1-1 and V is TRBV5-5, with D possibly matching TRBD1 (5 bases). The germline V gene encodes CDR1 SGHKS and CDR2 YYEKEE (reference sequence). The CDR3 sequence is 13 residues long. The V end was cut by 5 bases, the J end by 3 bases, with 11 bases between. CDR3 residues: CASRLTGDTEAFF. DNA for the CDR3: TGTGCCAGCAGGCTTACGGGGGACACTGAAGCTTTCTTT.